These 21 T cell receptor beta chains share one sample of origin, sequenced in a study of early T cells in non-severe SARS-CoV-2 infection. Each CDR3 protein is one row after TCRdb ran MiXCR on the 5' RACE reads. The top ten clones hold more than 15% of a sample with tens of thousands of distinct CDR3 sequences, 20% to 25% of them seen once. This material consisted of whole blood, taken at baseline. Receptors originate from an adult who was a healthcare worker with PCR-confirmed SARS-CoV-2 infection or an uninfected control (not recorded which).

V is TRBV7-9 and J is TRBJ1-1; TRBD1 might be the D (6 bases). Per germline, CDR1 SEHNR and CDR2 FQNEAQ (reference sequence). V lost 1 base to trimming and J lost 0 bases, with 9 bases between them. The CDR3 length is 15 residues. CDR3 nucleotide sequence: TGTGCCAGCAGCTTAGTGGAGGGGGTGAACACTGAAGCTTTCTTT. Its translation is CASSLVEGVNTEAFF.

This clonotype has only a few counts. This chain connects TRBV5-1 to TRBJ2-7, with D unresolved. V was pared by 0 bases and J by 7 bases, with 11 bases between. Germline CDR1 and CDR2: SGHRS and YFSETQ. This CDR3 is 13 amino acids long. The chain's CDR3 is CASSLEGEREQYF. In DNA form, the CDR3 reads TGCGCCAGCAGCTTGGAGGGCGAACGGGAGCAGTACTTC.

This chain connects TRBV10-3 to TRBJ2-3, with TRBD2 identical over 10 bases. CDR1 is ENHRY and CDR2 is SYGVKD in the germline V gene. The V gene end was trimmed by 6 bases and the J gene end by 5 bases; junction bases not matched to a gene: 8. This CDR3 has 15 amino acids. CDR3 in DNA: TGTGCCATCAGCCCATTAGCGGGGGGACGAGATACGCAGTATTTT. It is translated as CAISPLAGGRDTQYF.

The chain recombines TRBV12-3 or TRBV12-4 with TRBJ1-2; D gene uncertain. V lost 1 base, J lost 5 bases, and 11 bases lay in between. This CDR3 is built from 14 residues. The CDR3 bases are TGTGCCAGCAGTTTAGAGGGCCGTGGATATGGCTACACCTTC. As protein: CASSLEGRGYGYTF.

V gene TRBV27 combines with J gene TRBJ1-3; perhaps TRBD1 as D (6 bases). The CDR3 runs 15 residues. The V end was cut by 5 bases, the J end by 6 bases, with 17 bases between. In germline, CDR1 is MNHEY, CDR2 SMNVEV (reference sequence). CDR3 bases: TGTGCCAGCAGTCCCTCCTACAGGGAGGTAAACACCATATATTTT. This translates into CASSPSYREVNTIYF.

The rearrangement links TRBV10-2 to TRBJ1-1; D unresolved. V gave up 3 bases and J gave up 6 bases, with 14 bases separating them. Germline loops: CDR1 WSHSY, CDR2 SAAADI. This CDR3 has 14 residues. CDR3 nucleotides: TGCGCCAGCAGTGACCGCCAGGCAGCACCTGAAGCTTTCTTT. Residues: CASSDRQAAPEAFF.

This clonotype was counted between two and nine times. The chain joins TRBV18 to TRBJ1-3; D possibly corresponds to TRBD1 (5 bases). There are 12 residues in the CDR3. V shed 6 bases and J shed 7 bases, with 10 bases lying between them. The V gene's germline CDR1 is KGHSH and CDR2 LQKENI. CDR3 sequence reads: CASSRDGNTIYF. In DNA form, the CDR3 reads TGTGCCAGCTCCCGGGACGGCAACACCATATATTTT.

The table lists this clonotype with many counts. This chain links TRBV2 with TRBJ2-5; 7 bases fit TRBD2. From germline, CDR1 is SNHLY and CDR2 FYNNEI. CDR3 length: 13 amino acids. J lost 5 bases, V lost 7 bases, and 7 bases had no gene match. The CDR3 bases are TGTGCCAGCACTGGTGCGGGGGAGGAGACCCAGTACTTC. Protein: CASTGAGEETQYF.

This clonotype occurred many times. The chain uses TRBV6-1 and TRBJ2-1; D remains ambiguous. Germline CDR1 MNHNS, CDR2 SASEGT. The ends were cut back, 7 bases at V and 8 bases at J, with 18 bases in the middle. The CDR3 runs to 14 residues. In nucleotides, the CDR3 is TGTGCCAGCATCAGAAACTGGTCCGGCGATGAGCAGTTCTTC. Amino acid sequence: CASIRNWSGDEQFF.

The chain uses TRBV5-4 and TRBJ1-2; tentatively, D is TRBD1 (6 bases). CDR1 SGHNT and CDR2 YYREEE come from the germline V gene (reference sequence). The ends were cut back, 2 bases at V and 8 bases at J, with 16 bases in the middle. The CDR3 runs 14 residues. Written as DNA, the CDR3 is TGTGCCAGCAGCTTCGACGGGGGCCGAGAGGGCTACACCTTC. Protein: CASSFDGGREGYTF.

This clonotype was observed a handful of times. The J gene is TRBJ2-7, the V gene TRBV10-3, with a tentative D call TRBD2 (6 bases). The CDR3 contains 14 residues. The germline V gene encodes CDR1 ENHRY and CDR2 SYGVKD. With 4 bases removed from V and 6 bases from J, the gap between germline ends came to 16 bases. CDR3 in DNA: TGTGCCATCAGTGGCGGGACCCTCCCCCTCGAGCAGTACTTC. Translated, it gives CAISGGTLPLEQYF.

CDR3 DNA: TGTGCCAGCAGCTTTCAGGGGCCGGGGGTTCTAAGCACAGATACGCAGTATTTT. This codes for CASSFQGPGVLSTDTQYF. The chain couples TRBV7-3 to TRBJ2-3; D may be TRBD1 or TRBD2 (6 bases each). V lost 3 bases and J 0 bases, leaving 19 bases between the germline ends. The CDR3 sequence is 18 residues long. CDR1 and CDR2 from the germline V gene are SGHTA and FQGTGA.

This clonotype appeared a few times. The rearrangement joins TRBV6-6 to TRBJ2-5; maybe TRBD2 (6 bases). The CDR3 covers 13 residues. CDR1 and CDR2 (germline): MNHNY, SVGAGI (reference sequence). Trimming took off 2 bases at V and 3 bases at J, with 7 bases between the two ends. This CDR3 is CASSYRREETQYF. Here the CDR3 DNA reads TGTGCCAGCAGTTACCGGAGGGAAGAGACCCAGTACTTC.

CDR3 in DNA: TGTGCCTGGAGTGTTCTGAGCACTGAAGCTTTCTTT. Translated, it gives CAWSVLSTEAFF. The chain carries TRBV30 and TRBJ1-1, with D uncertain. V was shortened by 0 bases and J by 4 bases, with 6 bases between the two germline ends. There are 12 residues in the CDR3. The germline V gene encodes CDR1 GTSNPN and CDR2 SVGIG (reference sequence).

This clonotype has just a few counts. The V gene is TRBV6-1, the J gene TRBJ2-7, with D tentatively TRBD1 (5 bases). This CDR3 contains 14 residues. Trimming left V 3 bases short and J 6 bases short, with 15 bases between. Germline loops: CDR1 MNHNS, CDR2 SASEGT. CDR3 sequence: CASSERRGPVEQYF. The CDR3 DNA reads TGTGCCAGCAGTGAGAGAAGGGGTCCTGTCGAGCAGTACTTC.

This clonotype has a handful of counts. V usage is TRBV20-1 and J usage is TRBJ1-2; D uncertain. The CDR3 extends over 14 amino acids. V lost 3 bases and J lost 0, with 11 bases in between. The germline V gene encodes CDR1 DFQATT and CDR2 SNEGSKA (reference sequence). This CDR3 is CSASPQPSNYGYTF. CDR3 nucleotides: TGCAGTGCTAGTCCTCAGCCTTCTAACTATGGCTACACCTTC.

DNA for the CDR3: TGTGCCAGCAGCTATGACTCCTCTGGAAACACCATATATTTT. Translating gives CASSYDSSGNTIYF. The gene calls are TRBV7-2 and TRBJ1-3, with D unclear. The CDR3 is 14 residues long. V was trimmed by 4 bases and J by 0 bases, leaving 7 bases between them. CDR1 is SGHTA, CDR2 FQGNSA, per germline.

With respect to this clonotype: This may be a read error, as it is one base from a much larger clone. V and J are TRBV7-9 and TRBJ1-4; D might be TRBD1 (5 bases). The CDR3 extends over 15 amino acids. CDR1 is SEHNR and CDR2 is FQNEAQ in the germline V gene (reference sequence). CDR3 protein: CASSTAETGGEKLLF. CDR3 in DNA: TGTGCCAGCAGCACAGCGGAGACCGGAGGGGAAAAACTGCTTTTT.

This clonotype showed up just a few times. The chain employs TRBV6-6 and TRBJ2-2; perhaps TRBD1 as D (6 bases). CDR3 length equals 16 residues. The V end was cut by 5 bases, the J end by 0 bases, with 13 bases between. Per germline, CDR1 MNHNY and CDR2 SVGAGI (reference sequence). CDR3 protein: CASSIDRPPNTGELFF. The CDR3 DNA follows: TGTGCCAGCAGTATTGACAGGCCTCCGAACACCGGGGAGCTGTTTTTT.

The chain joins TRBV9 to TRBJ1-1; D is unresolved. Trimming removed 2 bases from V and 3 bases from J, with 8 bases in between. The CDR3 is made up of 13 amino acids. The germline CDR1 and CDR2 sequences are SGDLS and YYNGEE. CDR3 sequence (DNA): TGTGCCAGCAGCGTTTACGGGGACACTGAAGCTTTCTTT. This translates into CASSVYGDTEAFF.

This clonotype was detected a few times. The chain joins TRBV7-6 to TRBJ2-1, with 9 bases lining up with TRBD2. The V segment lost 5 bases and the J segment 4 bases; nucleotides outside the gene matches: 9. CDR1 SGHVS and CDR2 FNYEAQ come from the germline V gene. The CDR3 runs 16 residues. DNA of the CDR3: TGTGCCAGCAGCCCCATGGGACTAGCCTTATACAATGAGCAGTTCTTC. Translated: CASSPMGLALYNEQFF.